The present T cell receptor beta chain was sequenced within a study of blood T cells in healthy people across ages. Whole-study context: There was about one barcoded beta molecule captured by template switching per two T cells.

Healthy Russian Caucasian donors spanned ages about 6 to 90 years. Isolation yielded PBMCs, at least 6.5 million per sample, in every case. This clonotype was seen a few times. Antigen specificity is unknown. The use of a sample-barcoded 5' primer and a J-beta primer mix characterized a second PCR of roughly 7 to 11 cycles. TCRdb passed the 5' RACE reads through MiXCR, listing each CDR3 protein once. The data show roughly 860,000 distinct CDR3 sequences, around 62% seen once. Regarding the study as a whole: Underestimates were what the diversity estimates from one million T cells were considered to be.

This TCR derives from a man aged 30 to 39 in good health. The sequencing input was blood.

CDR3 nucleotide sequence: TGTGCCAGCAGCGTAGTCACCGACGGGGGGGCAAATGAGCAGTTCTTC. This sequence encodes CASSVVTDGGANEQFF. The gene calls are TRBV9 and TRBJ2-1; TRBD2 matches 8 bases. The CDR3 sequence is 16 residues long. The V gene's germline CDR1 is SGDLS and CDR2 YYNGEE. V lost 0 bases and J lost 7; bases outside the gene matches: 9.